The rows below give T cell receptor beta chains drawn from one sample of a study of T cell responses to AZD1222 COVID-19 vaccine. TCRdb's table, derived via immunoSEQ multiplex PCR, lists solely in-frame clones and lacks some. This sample has about 150,000 clones, with about 92% found just once. The sequences come from peripheral blood, collected 28 days after the second AZD1222 dose. These receptors were obtained from an adult who received the AZD1222 COVID-19 vaccine. CDR3s include the opening cysteine and the closing phenylalanine or tryptophan. Fields, in order: V gene, D gene, J gene, clone size, CDR3 protein, CDR3 DNA. A D gene is named only where the DNA matches it firmly. Part of the rows lack a size; the others show once, few, many or a class for expanded clones.

v_call: TRBV19; d_call: .; j_call: TRBJ1-6; clone_size: once; cdr3_aa: CASSIKRGGGSPLHF; cdr3_nt: TGTGCCAGTAGTATTAAGAGGGGAGGAGGATCACCCCTCCACTTT
v_call: TRBV28; d_call: .; j_call: TRBJ2-7; clone_size: .; cdr3_aa: CASSWSVGWQYF; cdr3_nt: TGTGCCAGCAGTTGGTCCGTGGGGTGGCAGTACTTC
v_call: TRBV6-5; d_call: .; j_call: TRBJ1-4; clone_size: .; cdr3_aa: CASKQGLTNEKLFF; cdr3_nt: TGTGCCAGCAAACAGGGTTTAACTAATGAAAAACTGTTTTTT
v_call: TRBV10-3; d_call: TRBD2; j_call: TRBJ2-2; clone_size: .; cdr3_aa: CAISGEGSVHTGELFF; cdr3_nt: TGTGCCATCAGTGGGGAGGGTTCGGTTCACACCGGGGAGCTGTTTTTT
v_call: TRBV7-9; d_call: .; j_call: TRBJ2-7; clone_size: .; cdr3_aa: CASSAVWRGRSGEQYF; cdr3_nt: TGTGCCAGCAGCGCCGTCTGGAGGGGAAGGTCTGGCGAGCAGTACTTC
v_call: TRBV15; d_call: TRBD1; j_call: TRBJ1-2; clone_size: .; cdr3_aa: CATSRGGTGASIGYGYTF; cdr3_nt: TGTGCCACCAGCAGAGGGGGGACAGGGGCCTCGATCGGGTATGGCTACACCTTC
v_call: TRBV12-3/TRBV12-4; d_call: .; j_call: TRBJ1-1; clone_size: .; cdr3_aa: CASSLSGNTEAFF; cdr3_nt: TGTGCCAGCAGTTTATCAGGGAACACTGAAGCTTTCTTT
v_call: TRBV20-1; d_call: .; j_call: TRBJ1-5; clone_size: .; cdr3_aa: CSASYGYSNQPQHF; cdr3_nt: TGCAGTGCTAGTTATGGGTATAGCAATCAGCCCCAGCATTTT
v_call: TRBV5-1; d_call: .; j_call: TRBJ1-2; clone_size: .; cdr3_aa: CASSLASYGYTF; cdr3_nt: TGCGCCAGCAGCTTGGCCAGCTATGGCTACACCTTC
v_call: TRBV7-8; d_call: .; j_call: TRBJ2-2; clone_size: .; cdr3_aa: CASSLKNTGELFF; cdr3_nt: TGTGCCAGCAGCTTAAAGAACACCGGGGAGCTGTTTTTT
v_call: TRBV27; d_call: TRBD1; j_call: TRBJ2-7; clone_size: .; cdr3_aa: CASSLEGQGPYEQYF; cdr3_nt: TGTGCCAGCAGTTTAGAGGGACAGGGCCCCTACGAGCAGTACTTC
v_call: TRBV28; d_call: .; j_call: TRBJ1-5; clone_size: .; cdr3_aa: CASSPQFLYSNQPQHF; cdr3_nt: TGTGCCAGCAGTCCTCAATTTCTTTATAGCAATCAGCCCCAGCATTTT
v_call: TRBV15; d_call: .; j_call: TRBJ2-3; clone_size: .; cdr3_aa: CATSRVGGTAQTTDTQYF; cdr3_nt: TGTGCCACCAGCAGAGTGGGGGGGACAGCTCAAACCACAGATACGCAGTATTTT
v_call: TRBV7-9; d_call: TRBD1; j_call: TRBJ1-2; clone_size: .; cdr3_aa: CASSHSDRGLDGYTF; cdr3_nt: TGTGCCAGCAGCCACTCTGACAGGGGGCTTGATGGCTACACCTTC
v_call: TRBV6-5; d_call: TRBD1; j_call: TRBJ1-5; clone_size: once; cdr3_aa: CASSTDRGRKPQHF; cdr3_nt: TGTGCCAGCAGCACGGACAGGGGACGCAAGCCCCAGCATTTT
v_call: TRBV19; d_call: .; j_call: TRBJ2-2; clone_size: .; cdr3_aa: CASSSDTGELFF; cdr3_nt: TGTGCCAGTAGTTCGGACACCGGGGAGCTGTTTTTT
v_call: TRBV27; d_call: TRBD1; j_call: TRBJ1-6; clone_size: .; cdr3_aa: CASSDRVVSYNSPLHF; cdr3_nt: TGTGCCAGCAGTGACAGGGTCGTGTCCTATAATTCACCCCTCCACTTT
v_call: TRBV3-1/TRBV3-2; d_call: .; j_call: TRBJ2-1; clone_size: .; cdr3_aa: CASSQSDDNEQFF; cdr3_nt: TGTGCCAGCAGCCAGTCGGATGACAATGAGCAGTTCTTC
v_call: TRBV10-3; d_call: .; j_call: TRBJ2-1; clone_size: few; cdr3_aa: CAIREPGPSYNEQFF; cdr3_nt: TGTGCCATCAGGGAACCGGGACCCTCGTACAATGAGCAGTTCTTC
v_call: TRBV2; d_call: TRBD2; j_call: TRBJ2-7; clone_size: .; cdr3_aa: CASSERLGGTHEQYF; cdr3_nt: TGTGCCAGCAGTGAAAGGTTGGGGGGGACCCACGAGCAGTACTTC
v_call: TRBV4-1; d_call: TRBD1; j_call: TRBJ1-6; clone_size: .; cdr3_aa: CASSRDRGSPLHF; cdr3_nt: TGCGCCAGCAGCCGGGACAGGGGATCACCCCTCCACTTT
v_call: TRBV2; d_call: TRBD1; j_call: TRBJ1-1; clone_size: .; cdr3_aa: CASSIRTGNTEAFF; cdr3_nt: TGTGCCAGCAGTATCCGGACAGGGAACACTGAAGCTTTCTTT
v_call: TRBV24-1; d_call: .; j_call: TRBJ1-6; clone_size: .; cdr3_aa: CATSANPGHPNSPLHF; cdr3_nt: TGTGCCACCAGTGCAAATCCGGGACACCCTAATTCACCCCTCCACTTT
v_call: TRBV5-1; d_call: .; j_call: TRBJ1-1; clone_size: once; cdr3_aa: CASRGLGWNTEAFF; cdr3_nt: TGCGCCAGCAGGGGGCTGGGGTGGAACACTGAAGCTTTCTTT
v_call: TRBV14; d_call: .; j_call: TRBJ2-1; clone_size: .; cdr3_aa: CASSQDFRQTYNEQFF; cdr3_nt: TGTGCCAGCAGCCAAGACTTCCGACAGACCTACAATGAGCAGTTCTTC
v_call: TRBV2; d_call: TRBD1; j_call: TRBJ2-1; clone_size: .; cdr3_aa: CASGVGQGGEQFF; cdr3_nt: TGTGCCAGCGGCGTGGGACAGGGGGGTGAGCAGTTCTTC
v_call: TRBV7-9; d_call: .; j_call: TRBJ1-1; clone_size: .; cdr3_aa: CASSYQSTEAFF; cdr3_nt: TGTGCCAGCAGCTACCAGAGCACTGAAGCTTTCTTT